Listed here are 3 T cell receptor beta chains from one sample, sequenced in a study of CD8+ T cells in alopecia areata. As to treatment: oral pan-JAK inhibitor, 5-10 mg twice daily. cDNA reverse transcribed from extracted RNA served as the sequencing template. TCRdb's table, derived via immunoSEQ multiplex PCR, lists solely in-frame clones and lacks some. The repertoire has roughly 250,000 clones, over 45% of them found once; the top ten carry 0.9% to 0.95%. Sample: CD4+ T cells sorted from blood, taken around week 53, from a patient treated with tofacitinib. The receptor set was obtained from a human donor with alopecia areata.

This clone was counted only a few times. The chain uses TRBV10-3 and TRBJ2-1, with TRBD1 matching over 7 bases. Germline V gene lookup returns CDR1 ENHRY and CDR2 SYGVKD. The length of the CDR3 is 15 residues. Unmatched junction bases numbered 12, after V lost 8 bases and J lost 5 bases. The CDR3 DNA reads TGTGCCATCGGACGGGGACAGAGGAATAACAATGAGCAGTTCTTC. Its translation is CAIGRGQRNNNEQFF.

This clone was seen only a few times. The sample holds other DNA sequences that translate to the same CDR3. The chain combines TRBV18 with TRBJ2-5; D is ambiguous. Germline V gene data show CDR1 as KGHSH and CDR2 as LQKENI. CDR3 length: 12 residues. Trimming pared 3 bases from V and 2 bases from J, leaving 4 bases between. The CDR3 protein is CASSPGQETQYF. The CDR3 DNA sequence: TGTGCCAGCTCACCGGGGCAAGAGACCCAGTACTTC.

The CDR3 here is CASNAEQGGPSSGANVLTF. Here the CDR3 DNA reads TGTGCCAGCAACGCCGAACAGGGCGGACCTAGCTCTGGGGCCAACGTCCTGACTTTC. The chain links TRBV9 to TRBJ2-6, with D possibly matching TRBD1 (6 bases). Trimming removed 6 bases at V and 0 bases at J, with 22 bases between. Germline-derived CDR1 and CDR2 are SGDLS and YYNGEE. The CDR3 consists of 19 residues.